The 27 T cell receptor beta chains below all came from one sample that was sequenced in a study of OX40 agonist ivuxolimab in advanced cancers. Using immunoSEQ multiplex PCR, the repertoire was profiled, and TCRdb retains in-frame clones only, with some absent. Of some 50,000 clones in the sample, over 80% were seen once. Sequencing used CD4+ or CD8+ T cells sorted from blood, obtained in a trial of the OX40 agonist ivuxolimab. These receptors all stem from an adult with an advanced solid tumor such as melanoma, head and neck, liver or kidney cancer.

The chain couples TRBV5-1 to TRBJ1-1, with TRBD1 identical over 11 bases. CDR3 length equals 14 residues. Germline lookup yields CDR1 SGHRS and CDR2 YFSETQ. The V and J ends lost 4 bases and 3 bases, in that order; junction bases with no gene match: 2. CDR3 sequence: CASSRGQGDTEAFF. CDR3 DNA: TGCGCCAGCAGCCGGGGACAGGGGGACACTGAAGCTTTCTTT. Full variable domain (outside the CDR3, taken from reference TRBV5-1 and TRBJ1-1): KAGVTQTPRYLIKTRGQQVTLSCSPISGHRSVSWYQQTPGQGLQFLFEYFSETQRNKGNFPGRFSGRQFSNSRSEMNVSTLELGDSALYLCASSRGQGDTEAFFGQGTRLTVV.

This clone turned up a few times. The rearrangement joins TRBV5-1 to TRBJ2-1; 11 nucleotides match TRBD2. This CDR3 spans 15 amino acids. Germline loops: CDR1 SGHRS, CDR2 YFSETQ. The trim removed 1 base at V and 6 bases at J, leaving 3 bases unmatched. The CDR3 DNA reads as TGCGCCAGCAGCTTGTCACTAGCGGGAGTCAATGAGCAGTTCTTC. It specifies CASSLSLAGVNEQFF. The variable domain in full, with the rest retrieved from reference TRBV5-1 and TRBJ2-1, is KAGVTQTPRYLIKTRGQQVTLSCSPISGHRSVSWYQQTPGQGLQFLFEYFSETQRNKGNFPGRFSGRQFSNSRSEMNVSTLELGDSALYLCASSLSLAGVNEQFFGPGTRLTVL.

This chain uses TRBV6-5 with TRBJ1-1, with D uncertain. The V end lost 5 bases, the J end lost 5 bases, and 15 bases lay between the germline ends. CDR1 MNHEY and CDR2 SVGAGI come from the germline V gene. This CDR3 comprises 14 residues. CDR3 sequence (DNA): TGTGCCAGCAGTGACGGACCTACGGGGACTGAAGCTTTCTTT. This encodes CASSDGPTGTEAFF.

V gene TRBV6-1 combines with J gene TRBJ1-1; D possibly corresponds to TRBD1 (6 bases). CDR3 length equals 13 residues. V lost 4 bases, J lost 3 bases, and 9 bases lay in between. The V gene's germline CDR1 is MNHNS and CDR2 SASEGT. CDR3 amino acids: CASSARGDTEAFF. In nucleotides, the CDR3 is TGTGCCAGCAGTGCCAGGGGAGACACTGAAGCTTTCTTT.

The chain joins TRBV30 to TRBJ2-3; D unclear. The germline V gene encodes CDR1 GTSNPN and CDR2 SVGIG (reference sequence). CDR3 size: 14 residues. The ends were cut back, 3 bases at V and 1 base at J, with 11 bases in the middle. DNA of the CDR3: TGTGCCTGGAGCAGCCGCGGCGGCACAGATACGCAGTATTTT. Residues: CAWSSRGGTDTQYF.

The chain couples TRBV7-6 to TRBJ2-1; weak D call: TRBD1 (5 bases). This CDR3 is 13 amino acids long. The germline V and J ends were trimmed by 6 bases and 6 bases, with 12 bases remaining between them. The V gene's germline CDR1 is SGHVS and CDR2 FNYEAQ. Written as DNA, the CDR3 is TGTGCCAGCAGTCTCTCCAGGGCCAATGAGCAGTTCTTC. It codes for CASSLSRANEQFF.

The chain carries TRBV18 and TRBJ2-7; 10 nucleotides match TRBD1. Germline V gene lookup returns CDR1 KGHSH and CDR2 LQKENI. J gave up 6 bases and V 6 bases, and 5 bases lay outside the gene matches. There are 13 residues in the CDR3. CDR3 DNA sequence: TGTGCCAGCTCGTTCGACAGGGGGCGCGAGCAGTACTTC. Its protein is CASSFDRGREQYF. Using reference TRBV18 and TRBJ2-7 for the parts outside the CDR3, the full variable domain is NAGVMQNPRHLVRRRGQEARLRCSPMKGHSHVYWYRQLPEEGLKFMVYLQKENIIDESGMPKERFSAEFPKEGPSILRIQQVVRGDSAAYFCASSFDRGREQYFGPGTRLTVT.

The chain is built from TRBV5-1 and TRBJ2-3, with unresolved D. The CDR3 extends over 14 amino acids. Trimming pared 4 bases from V and 4 bases from J, leaving 13 bases between. From germline, CDR1 is SGHRS and CDR2 YFSETQ. The CDR3 DNA reads TGCGCCAGCAGCCCCGACGCAGCGTCAGATACGCAGTATTTT. It encodes CASSPDAASDTQYF.

The chain employs TRBV7-3 and TRBJ2-1, with D uncertain. V dropped 5 bases and J dropped 5 bases, with 7 bases sitting between them. There are 12 residues in the CDR3. CDR1 is SGHTA and CDR2 is FQGTGA in the germline V gene. The CDR3 spells CASSNPNNEQFF. The CDR3 nucleotides read TGTGCCAGCAGCAACCCCAACAATGAGCAGTTCTTC.

This clone was detected a few times. The J gene is TRBJ2-7, the V gene TRBV11-2; weak D call: TRBD2 (6 bases). The CDR3 covers 15 residues. Trimming took 0 bases from V and 0 from J, leaving 9 bases between them. Germline CDR1 SGHAT, CDR2 FQNNGV. As DNA, the CDR3 is TGTGCCAGCAGCTTAGATGCGGGATTCTCCTACGAGCAGTACTTC. The encoded protein is CASSLDAGFSYEQYF.

CDR3 sequence (DNA): TGTGCCAGCAGAACAACAGGGAGCCACCCCTACGAGCAGTACTTC. This translates into CASRTTGSHPYEQYF. The J gene is TRBJ2-7, the V gene TRBV6-5; TRBD1 might be the D (6 bases). The CDR3 has 15 residues. The V gene lost 6 bases and the J gene lost 2 bases, with 17 bases spanning the gap. Germline V gene sequence: CDR1 MNHEY, CDR2 SVGAGI.

This chain joins TRBV7-9 and TRBJ2-3; D is unresolved. V was clipped by 4 bases and J by 3 bases, with 14 bases between them. There are 15 residues in the CDR3. CDR1 SEHNR and CDR2 FQNEAQ come from the germline V gene (reference sequence). The CDR3 protein is CASSSHSLLTDTQYF. CDR3 bases: TGTGCCAGCAGCTCCCACTCGCTTCTAACAGATACGCAGTATTTT.

The genes are TRBV19 and TRBJ1-5, with D possibly matching TRBD1 (5 bases). Trimming stripped 3 bases from V and 1 base from J, with 13 bases between. There are 16 residues in the CDR3. CDR1 LNHDA and CDR2 SQIVND come from the germline V gene (reference sequence). The CDR3 DNA sequence: TGTGCCAGTAGTATTGTGGGACTAAGAAGCAATCAGCCCCAGCATTTT. Translating gives CASSIVGLRSNQPQHF.

This chain links TRBV5-1 with TRBJ2-3, with D unresolved. CDR1 and CDR2 (germline): SGHRS, YFSETQ. Trimming removed 0 bases at V and 6 bases at J, with 11 bases between. This CDR3 contains 14 residues. The DNA of the CDR3 is TGCGCCAGCAGCTTGGGGTTGGACGTGGATACGCAGTATTTT. Encoded protein: CASSLGLDVDTQYF.

This chain links TRBV5-1 with TRBJ1-1, with TRBD1 as a possible D gene (6 bases). CDR3 size: 15 residues. Germline-derived CDR1 and CDR2 are SGHRS and YFSETQ. Trimming left V 2 bases short and J 5 bases short, with 16 bases between. The CDR3, as DNA: TGCGCCAGCAGCTTTGAGTTGGGGGCAAGGACTGAAGCTTTCTTT. Protein sequence: CASSFELGARTEAFF.

The chain links TRBV5-6 to TRBJ1-5; D not certain. With 4 bases removed from V and 7 bases from J, the gap between germline ends came to 15 bases. Germline V CDR1 and CDR2: SGHDT, YYEEEE. The CDR3 sequence is 14 residues long. CDR3 loop: CASSRRYFSQPQHF. CDR3 DNA sequence: TGTGCCAGCAGCAGGAGATACTTCTCCCAGCCCCAGCATTTT.

This chain connects TRBV5-5 to TRBJ1-3; D is undetermined. The V end lost 0 bases, the J end lost 2 bases, and 6 bases lay between the germline ends. The length of the CDR3 is 14 residues. Germline loops: CDR1 SGHKS, CDR2 YYEKEE (reference sequence). The DNA for the CDR3 is TGTGCCAGCAGCTTGGAACAGACTGGAAACACCATATATTTT. Its protein is CASSLEQTGNTIYF.

This chain connects TRBV7-6 to TRBJ2-5; the D gene is possibly TRBD1 (5 bases). The CDR3 length is 15 residues. The germline gives CDR1 SGHVS, CDR2 FNYEAQ. V lost 1 base and J lost 5, with 14 bases in between. This chain's CDR3 is CASSLVGQGGETQYF. DNA for the CDR3: TGTGCCAGCAGCTTAGTCGGCCAGGGTGGTGAGACCCAGTACTTC.

Concerning this clone: At the DNA level, this CDR3 is encoded by other sequences in the same sample as well. The rearrangement uses TRBV5-5 and TRBJ2-2, with unresolved D. The CDR3 sequence is 13 residues long. Germline loops: CDR1 SGHKS, CDR2 YYEKEE (reference sequence). Deletions cut 2 bases from V and 5 bases from J, with 7 bases between. CDR3 in amino acids: CASSFGGTGELFF. DNA for the CDR3: TGTGCCAGCAGCTTCGGCGGAACCGGGGAGCTGTTTTTT.

The rearrangement uses TRBV19 and TRBJ1-5; the match to TRBD1 covers 8 bases. Germline CDR1 and CDR2: LNHDA and SQIVND (reference sequence). With V trimmed by 5 bases and J by 5 bases, 11 bases remained unmatched. The CDR3 extends over 16 amino acids. CDR3 loop: CASSSQDRGPYQPQHF. The CDR3 DNA follows: TGTGCCAGTAGTTCCCAAGACAGGGGACCTTATCAGCCCCAGCATTTT.

This clone was counted a single time. The chain couples TRBV12-5 to TRBJ1-1, with D possibly matching TRBD1 (6 bases). V was cut by 2 bases and J by 3 bases, with 7 bases left in between. The CDR3 loop spans 13 amino acids. CDR1 and CDR2 from the germline V gene are LGHNT and FRNRAP. The CDR3 loop is CASGLQGYTEAFF. Written as DNA, the CDR3 is TGTGCTAGTGGTTTGCAGGGGTACACTGAAGCTTTCTTT.

The chain links TRBV29-1 to TRBJ2-5; D is perhaps TRBD2 (6 bases). CDR1 and CDR2 (germline): SQVTM, ANQGSEA. This CDR3 comprises 12 residues. V lost 5 bases and J lost 5, with 12 bases in between. This CDR3 is CSVKEGLETQYF. CDR3 nucleotide sequence: TGCAGCGTTAAGGAGGGCTTGGAGACCCAGTACTTC.

The chain recombines TRBV20-1 with TRBJ2-7; a possible D gene is TRBD1 (5 bases). In germline, CDR1 is DFQATT, CDR2 SNEGSKA (reference sequence). Trimming removed 3 bases from V and 12 bases from J, with 15 bases in between. This CDR3 is built from 11 residues. CDR3 DNA: TGCAGTGCTAGTGAGGACAAGAGACGGTACTTC. Protein: CSASEDKRRYF.

This rearrangement joins TRBV6-5 to TRBJ2-7, with 9 bases lining up with TRBD1. V shed 10 bases, J shed 6 bases, and the junction held 13 bases outside the gene matches. The CDR3 is 14 residues long. Germline loops: CDR1 MNHEY, CDR2 SVGAGI. CDR3 DNA: TGTGCCACCCAGCCTCCCGGGACAGGGAGCGAGCAGTACTTC. Its translation is CATQPPGTGSEQYF.

This clone was seen once. The rearrangement links TRBV11-2 to TRBJ2-1; the D is unclear. The CDR3 length is 15 residues. Trimming shortened V by 0 bases and J by 4 bases, and 10 bases separated the two germline ends. CDR1 and CDR2 (germline): SGHAT, FQNNGV. CDR3 protein: CASSLDLGPYNEQFF. The DNA of the CDR3 is TGTGCCAGCAGCTTAGATCTTGGACCTTACAATGAGCAGTTCTTC. Full variable domain (rest looked up from reference TRBV11-2 and TRBJ2-1): EAGVAQSPRYKIIEKRQSVAFWCNPISGHATLYWYQQILGQGPKLLIQFQNNGVVDDSQLPKDRFSAERLKGVDSTLKIQPAKLEDSAVYLCASSLDLGPYNEQFFGPGTRLTVL.

V is TRBV7-2 and J is TRBJ2-3; no clear D gene. The germline V and J ends were trimmed by 2 bases and 4 bases, with 10 bases remaining between them. Germline V gene data show CDR1 as SGHTA and CDR2 as FQGNSA. The CDR3 extends over 14 amino acids. The CDR3 region is CASSLFEEPDTQYF. The CDR3 DNA reads as TGTGCCAGCAGCTTATTTGAGGAGCCAGATACGCAGTATTTT.

This clone was recorded only once. This chain connects TRBV11-1 to TRBJ1-1, with D perhaps TRBD1 (6 bases). Germline V gives CDR1 SGHAT, CDR2 FQDESV (reference sequence). V was clipped by 6 bases and J by 2 bases, with 13 bases between them. The CDR3 totals 14 residues. The CDR3 DNA reads TGTGCCAGCAGACCCACAGGGTTCAACACTGAAGCTTTCTTT. As protein: CASRPTGFNTEAFF.